Each of the 30 T cell receptor beta chains below was sequenced from the same sample in a study of shared T cell receptors in the human thymus. Profiled with immunoSEQ multiplex PCR; TCRdb holds only in-frame clones, not every one. The table includes approximately 760,000 clones, 80% to 90% detected once. These data are also associated with another study on human thymus T cells.

Sample: thymocytes. Receptors originate from a girl under three years old with a congenital heart defect.

V gene TRBV10-3 combines with J gene TRBJ1-2, with D perhaps TRBD1 (5 bases). The CDR3 is made up of 13 amino acids. V was shortened by 7 bases and J by 6 bases, with 15 bases between the two germline ends. The germline CDR1 and CDR2 sequences are ENHRY and SYGVKD. CDR3 DNA: TGTGCCATCAATGACCAGGGCTCCCATGGCTACACCTTC. Its translation is CAINDQGSHGYTF.

The chain carries TRBV28 and TRBJ1-5; D remains ambiguous. Trimming removed 6 bases from V and 0 bases from J, with 9 bases in between. CDR3 length: 14 amino acids. CDR1 MDHEN and CDR2 SYDVKM come from the germline V gene. The CDR3 coding sequence is TGTGCCAGCAGCTCGACATTTAGCAATCAGCCCCAGCATTTT. Translation: CASSSTFSNQPQHF.

The V gene is TRBV13, the J gene TRBJ1-3, with D tentatively TRBD1 (6 bases). Per the germline V gene, CDR1 is PRHDT and CDR2 is FYEKMQ (reference sequence). V was shortened by 5 bases and J by 4 bases, with 21 bases between the two germline ends. The CDR3 has 17 amino acids. CDR3 nucleotide sequence: TGTGCCAGCAGCGCCCACCTCCGGGACAAAGCAGGAAACACCATATATTTT. It is translated as CASSAHLRDKAGNTIYF.

This sequence joins TRBV12-5 and TRBJ1-2, with D tentatively TRBD1 (5 bases). The ends were cut back, 1 base at V and 7 bases at J, with 25 bases in the middle. The germline gives CDR1 LGHNT, CDR2 FRNRAP. The CDR3 consists of 18 residues. Here the CDR3 reads CASGLAYRGWVLKGGYTF. In nucleotides, the CDR3 is TGTGCTAGTGGTTTGGCTTATAGGGGATGGGTTCTCAAGGGTGGCTACACCTTC. Together with reference TRBV12-5 and TRBJ1-2, the CDR3 gives the full variable domain: DARVTQTPRHKVTEMGQEVTMRCQPILGHNTVFWYRQTMMQGLELLAYFRNRAPLDDSGMPKDRFSAEMPDATLATLKIQPSEPRDSAVYFCASGLAYRGWVLKGGYTFGSGTRLTVV.

This sequence joins TRBV7-9 and TRBJ1-2; 8 bases fit TRBD1. Per germline, CDR1 SEHNR and CDR2 FQNEAQ (reference sequence). V was clipped by 3 bases and J by 7 bases; unmatched bases: 7. This CDR3 is 14 amino acids long. DNA of the CDR3: TGTGCCAGCAGCTTTCGAGACAGGGGTGGTGGCTACACCTTC. The encoded protein is CASSFRDRGGGYTF. The full variable domain, with the rest looked up from reference TRBV7-9 and TRBJ1-2, is DTGVSQNPRHKITKRGQNVTFRCDPISEHNRLYWYRQTLGQGPEFLTYFQNEAQLEKSRLLSDRFSAERPKGSFSTLEIQRTEQGDSAMYLCASSFRDRGGGYTFGSGTRLTVV.

The CDR3 region has the DNA TGTGCCAGCAGTTTATTGGCTAGCCTTTACACAGATACGCAGTATTTT. It encodes CASSLLASLYTDTQYF. The gene calls are TRBV27 and TRBJ2-3; weak D call: TRBD2 (5 bases). Deletions cut 1 base from V and 2 bases from J, with 13 bases between. This CDR3 is 16 amino acids long. Germline CDR1 reads MNHEY; CDR2 reads SMNVEV (reference sequence).

J is TRBJ1-5 and V is TRBV27, with D perhaps TRBD1 (6 bases). The V end lost 3 bases, the J end lost 2 bases, and 11 bases lay between the germline ends. The CDR3 is made up of 15 amino acids. Germline lookup yields CDR1 MNHEY and CDR2 SMNVEV (reference sequence). The CDR3 bases are TGTGCCAGCAGTTTTTCAGGGGTGGGCAATCAGCCCCAGCATTTT. It is translated as CASSFSGVGNQPQHF.

This clone was counted a few times. The CDR3 DNA is TGCGCCAGCAGGCCTGGGGGGGTTGGCTACACCTTC. It specifies CASRPGGVGYTF. The chain uses TRBV10-1 and TRBJ1-2; a weak D match, TRBD1 (5 bases). The CDR3 covers 12 residues. Germline lookup yields CDR1 WNHNN and CDR2 SYGVQD (reference sequence). V was trimmed by 6 bases and J by 7 bases, leaving 12 bases between them.

The CDR3 is CASSQDWVRGKGTEAFF. The CDR3 region has the DNA TGCGCCAGCAGCCAAGATTGGGTCAGGGGAAAGGGCACTGAAGCTTTCTTT. J is TRBJ1-1 and V is TRBV4-3, with D perhaps matching TRBD1 (6 bases). From germline, CDR1 is LGHNA and CDR2 YSLEER. Trimming stripped 0 bases from V and 4 bases from J, with 18 bases between. The CDR3 runs to 17 residues.

The rearrangement links TRBV19 to TRBJ1-3, with 9 bases identical to TRBD1. Germline assignment: CDR1 LNHDA and CDR2 SQIVND (reference sequence). CDR3 length: 16 amino acids. After removal of 6 bases from V and 6 bases from J, the junction contained 12 bases not matched to a gene. The CDR3 loop reads CASRRTGTGYENTIYF. The CDR3 DNA reads TGTGCCAGTAGAAGAACCGGGACAGGGTATGAAAACACCATATATTTT.

The chain links TRBV7-9 to TRBJ2-5, with TRBD2 as a possible D gene (5 bases). The CDR3 consists of 18 residues. Germline V gene data show CDR1 as SEHNR and CDR2 as FQNEAQ (reference sequence). V was cut by 0 bases and J by 2 bases, with 19 bases left in between. CDR3 sequence (DNA): TGTGCCAGCAGCTTAGCCTTGGGGTCTGGCGGGCGGCAAGAGACCCAGTACTTC. Its protein is CASSLALGSGGRQETQYF.

The V gene is TRBV7-6, the J gene TRBJ2-5, with 8 nucleotides matching TRBD2. The germline gives CDR1 SGHVS, CDR2 FNYEAQ. J was trimmed by 4 bases and V by 1 base; bases with no gene match: 8. CDR3 size: 16 residues. The CDR3 nucleotides are TGTGCCAGCAGCTTAGATCCGGGGGGGGAAATAGAGACCCAGTACTTC. This codes for CASSLDPGGEIETQYF.

CDR3 in amino acids: CATSPPAPETGENYGYTF. DNA of the CDR3: TGTGCCACCAGCCCTCCCGCCCCCGAGACAGGGGAAAACTATGGCTACACCTTC. The chain combines TRBV15 with TRBJ1-2, with TRBD1 matching 8 bases. The CDR3 extends over 18 amino acids. Germline V CDR1 and CDR2: LNHNV, YYDKDF (reference sequence). V lost 5 bases, J lost 2 bases, and 16 bases stayed unmatched. The variable domain in full, completed from reference TRBV15 and TRBJ1-2, reads DAMVIQNPRYQVTQFGKPVTLSCSQTLNHNVMYWYQQKSSQAPKLLFHYYDKDFNNEADTPDNFQSRRPNTSFCFLDIRSPGLGDTAMYLCATSPPAPETGENYGYTFGSGTRLTVV.

This sequence joins TRBV4-1 and TRBJ1-2, with D possibly matching TRBD1 (5 bases). Trimming removed 0 bases from V and 4 bases from J, with 21 bases in between. Per germline, CDR1 MGHRA and CDR2 YSYEKL. This CDR3 comprises 18 residues. CDR3 coding DNA: TGCGCCAGCAGCCAAGACTCGACGGGGGAGAAGAGGGCCTATGGCTACACCTTC. As protein: CASSQDSTGEKRAYGYTF.

This CDR3 reads CASSLTGNYTDTQYF. Here the CDR3 DNA reads TGCGCCAGCAGCTTGACAGGGAACTACACGGATACGCAGTATTTT. The chain is built from TRBV5-1 and TRBJ2-3, with D possibly matching TRBD1 (6 bases). With 1 base removed from V and 6 bases from J, the gap between germline ends came to 15 bases. The CDR3 is made up of 15 amino acids. Germline V gives CDR1 SGHRS, CDR2 YFSETQ.

This rearrangement joins TRBV6-1 to TRBJ2-2; D perhaps matches TRBD2 (6 bases). The CDR3 loop spans 15 amino acids. Germline V gives CDR1 MNHNS, CDR2 SASEGT. V was shortened by 4 bases and J by 0 bases, with 9 bases between the two germline ends. The CDR3 reads CASSVLAANTGELFF. CDR3 sequence (DNA): TGTGCCAGCAGTGTACTAGCCGCGAACACCGGGGAGCTGTTTTTT.

This clone was counted a single time. At one of its ends the junction is not consistent with the germline gene, which may arise from a read error. The chain employs TRBV5-6 and TRBJ1-6, with D unclear. CDR1 is SGHDT, CDR2 YYEEEE, per germline. The CDR3 has 15 amino acids. CDR3 sequence: CASSFTPGYTSPLHF. Written as DNA, the CDR3 is TGTGCCAGCAGCTTCACCCCGGGGTATACTTCACCCCTCCACTTT.

This chain uses TRBV5-1 with TRBJ2-2, with TRBD1 identical over 12 bases. CDR1 and CDR2 (germline): SGHRS, YFSETQ. CDR3 size: 16 residues. The J segment lost 6 bases and the V segment lost 4 bases, leaving 7 bases of the junction unmatched. CDR3 amino acids: CASSQPGQGAAGELFF. The CDR3 DNA sequence: TGCGCCAGCAGCCAACCGGGACAGGGGGCAGCCGGGGAGCTGTTTTTT. The full variable domain, completed using reference TRBV5-1 and TRBJ2-2, is KAGVTQTPRYLIKTRGQQVTLSCSPISGHRSVSWYQQTPGQGLQFLFEYFSETQRNKGNFPGRFSGRQFSNSRSEMNVSTLELGDSALYLCASSQPGQGAAGELFFGEGSRLTVL.

The chain combines TRBV7-2 with TRBJ1-5; D is possibly TRBD1 (5 bases). Germline V lookup: CDR1 SGHTA, CDR2 FQGNSA. This CDR3 region has 12 residues. V dropped 1 base and J dropped 11 bases, with 9 bases sitting between them. CDR3 loop: CASSLDVGAQHF. CDR3 sequence (DNA): TGTGCCAGCAGCTTAGACGTAGGGGCCCAGCATTTT.

As regards this clone: The CDR3 ends on some other residue instead of the conserved phenylalanine or tryptophan, so this is likely a read error. The chain combines TRBV15 with TRBJ1-2, with TRBD1 identical over 7 bases. J was trimmed by 0 bases and V by 7 bases; bases with no gene match: 8. The CDR3 length is 15 residues. The germline gives CDR1 LNHNV, CDR2 YYDKDF (reference sequence). The CDR3 region is CATNGGQLPNYGYTL. The DNA of the CDR3 is TGTGCCACCAACGGGGGACAGCTACCTAACTATGGCTACACCCTC.

This sequence joins TRBV18 and TRBJ1-6, with D perhaps matching TRBD1 (5 bases). This CDR3 is 15 amino acids long. Per germline, CDR1 KGHSH and CDR2 LQKENI. V was trimmed by 2 bases and J by 10 bases, leaving 15 bases between them. The CDR3 here is CASSPDGARGSPLHF. The CDR3 nucleotides read TGTGCCAGCTCACCAGACGGTGCCCGGGGGTCACCCCTCCACTTT. The full variable domain, its missing parts supplied by reference TRBV18 and TRBJ1-6, is NAGVMQNPRHLVRRRGQEARLRCSPMKGHSHVYWYRQLPEEGLKFMVYLQKENIIDESGMPKERFSAEFPKEGPSILRIQQVVRGDSAAYFCASSPDGARGSPLHFGNGTRLTVT.

Concerning this clone: Other DNA sequences of this sample code for an identical CDR3. This rearrangement joins TRBV28 to TRBJ2-5, with D possibly matching TRBD1 (6 bases). V was pared by 5 bases and J by 2 bases, with 9 bases between. Germline assignment: CDR1 MDHEN and CDR2 SYDVKM. This CDR3 region has 13 residues. CDR3 bases: TGTGCCAGCAGTCCGGACAGACAAGAGACCCAGTACTTC. This encodes CASSPDRQETQYF.

This CDR3 reads CASSLYGLRDRGTDTQYF. Here the CDR3 DNA reads TGCGCCAGCAGCTTGTATGGTCTCCGGGACAGGGGGACAGATACGCAGTATTTT. The chain employs TRBV5-1 and TRBJ2-3; TRBD1 agrees at 11 bases. Trimming cost V 1 base and J 3 bases; bases outside gene matches: 10. The CDR3 has 18 amino acids. The germline CDR1 and CDR2 sequences are SGHRS and YFSETQ.

The rearrangement uses TRBV13 and TRBJ1-1; no firm D call. Trimming pared 4 bases from V and 2 bases from J, leaving 11 bases between. Germline V gene lookup returns CDR1 PRHDT and CDR2 FYEKMQ (reference sequence). This CDR3 contains 14 residues. CDR3 in DNA: TGTGCCAGCAGCTCGCAGGCTTTCAACACTGAAGCTTTCTTT. This gives the protein CASSSQAFNTEAFF.

The rearrangement uses TRBV4-1 and TRBJ1-5; D gene uncertain. From germline, CDR1 is MGHRA and CDR2 YSYEKL. This CDR3 has 16 residues. Trimming stripped 0 bases from V and 4 bases from J, with 13 bases between. CDR3 region: CASSQDSRTNNQPQHF. The CDR3 nucleotides read TGCGCCAGCAGCCAAGACTCTCGCACTAATAATCAGCCCCAGCATTTT.

The chain couples TRBV9 to TRBJ1-2; 7 positions match TRBD1. J gave up 7 bases and V 0 bases, and 6 bases lay outside the gene matches. This CDR3 comprises 14 residues. Germline V lookup: CDR1 SGDLS, CDR2 YYNGEE. The chain's CDR3 is CASSVAGGVSGYTF. The CDR3, as DNA: TGTGCCAGCAGCGTAGCAGGGGGAGTGAGTGGCTACACCTTC. The full variable domain, its missing parts supplied by reference TRBV9 and TRBJ1-2, is DSGVTQTPKHLITATGQRVTLRCSPRSGDLSVYWYQQSLDQGLQFLIQYYNGEERAKGNILERFSAQQFPDLHSELNLSSLELGDSALYFCASSVAGGVSGYTFGSGTRLTVV.

This chain joins TRBV25-1 and TRBJ2-3; 7 bases align to TRBD2. V shed 6 bases, J shed 0 bases, and the junction held 12 bases outside the gene matches. Germline CDR1 and CDR2: MGHDK and SYGVNS. This CDR3 is 17 amino acids long. CDR3 amino acids: CASSGAGEGSSTDTQYF. The CDR3 DNA follows: TGTGCCAGCAGCGGGGCGGGGGAAGGCAGTAGCACAGATACGCAGTATTTT. Variable domain in full (rest from reference TRBV25-1 and TRBJ2-3): EADIYQTPRYLVIGTGKKITLECSQTMGHDKMYWYQQDPGMELHLIHYSYGVNSTEKGDLSSESTVSRIRTEHFPLTLESARPSHTSQYLCASSGAGEGSSTDTQYFGPGTRLTVL.

This clone appeared a single time. This rearrangement joins TRBV7-7 to TRBJ2-2, with D uncertain. The V end was cut by 2 bases, the J end by 7 bases, with 5 bases between. This CDR3 comprises 12 residues. Germline CDR1 and CDR2: SSHAT and FNYEAQ (reference sequence). CDR3 sequence reads: CASSLINGELFF. The DNA of the CDR3 is TGTGCCAGCAGCTTAATTAACGGGGAGCTGTTTTTT.

This chain joins TRBV18 and TRBJ1-2; D perhaps matches TRBD1 (5 bases). CDR1 and CDR2 (germline): KGHSH, LQKENI. V dropped 3 bases and J dropped 4 bases, with 15 bases sitting between them. There are 15 residues in the CDR3. The CDR3 bases are TGTGCCAGCTCACCGGGGGGGTCCAGGCCCTATGGCTACACCTTC. Protein sequence: CASSPGGSRPYGYTF.

This rearrangement joins TRBV4-3 to TRBJ1-1; D unclear. The germline CDR1 and CDR2 sequences are LGHNA and YSLEER. The CDR3 loop spans 17 amino acids. The V and J ends lost 1 base and 2 bases respectively, with 17 bases between them. This CDR3 reads CASSQVLTSRRNTEAFF. CDR3 in DNA: TGCGCCAGCAGCCAAGTGCTGACCTCTAGGAGAAACACTGAAGCTTTCTTT.